This TCR beta chain derives from a study of blood T cell repertoires in COVID-19. Turning to the study itself: The analysed material was cDNA or gDNA that came from T cells, B-cell-depleted T cells, or PBMCs.

Germline V gene sequence: CDR1 SGHRS, CDR2 YFSETQ. V lost 4 bases and J lost 3; bases outside the gene matches: 2. This CDR3 region has 14 residues. Study processing details: Reference gene primer amplification yielded estimated nucleated cell counts. Some clones are missing from TCRdb's copy, which holds only in-frame ones; the method was immunoSEQ multiplex PCR. Clone size and V and J calls were adopted from that table, with D and trimming inferred from the DNA. Of about 190,000 clones detected, roughly four fifths appear once; the ten largest clones hold approximately 6.1%. This clone was observed once.

The receptor was isolated from a woman between 35 and 50 years old with acute or convalescent COVID-19. The chain is built from TRBV5-1 and TRBJ1-2; TRBD1 matches 11 bases. The specimen sequenced was peripheral blood. CDR3 nucleotide sequence: TGCGCCAGCAGCACGGGACAGGGGGACTATGGCTACACCTTC. It encodes CASSTGQGDYGYTF.